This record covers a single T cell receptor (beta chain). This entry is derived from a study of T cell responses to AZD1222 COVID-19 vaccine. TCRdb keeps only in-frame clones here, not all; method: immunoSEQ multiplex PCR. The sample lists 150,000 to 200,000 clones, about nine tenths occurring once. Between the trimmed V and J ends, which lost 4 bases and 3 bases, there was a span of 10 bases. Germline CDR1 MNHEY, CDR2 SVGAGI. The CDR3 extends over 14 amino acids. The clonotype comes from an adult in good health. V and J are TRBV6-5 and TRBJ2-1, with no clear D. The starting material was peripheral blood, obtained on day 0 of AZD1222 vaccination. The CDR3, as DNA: TGTGCCAGCAGTTTTCGGCCAGACTACAATGAGCAGTTCTTC. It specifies CASSFRPDYNEQFF.